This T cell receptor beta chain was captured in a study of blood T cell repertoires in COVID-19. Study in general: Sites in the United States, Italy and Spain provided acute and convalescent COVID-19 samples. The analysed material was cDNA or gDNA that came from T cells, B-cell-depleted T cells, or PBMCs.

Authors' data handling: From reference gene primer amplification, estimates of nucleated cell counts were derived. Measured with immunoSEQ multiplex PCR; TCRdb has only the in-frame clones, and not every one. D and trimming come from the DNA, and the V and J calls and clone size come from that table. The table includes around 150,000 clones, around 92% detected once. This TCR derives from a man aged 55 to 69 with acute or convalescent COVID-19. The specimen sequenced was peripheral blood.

In nucleotides, the CDR3 is TGCGCCAGCAGCTTGGCCAGTGATCCAGGCTCCAACTATGGCTACACCTTC. Protein sequence: CASSLASDPGSNYGYTF. V usage is TRBV5-1 and J usage is TRBJ1-2; D gene unclear. CDR3 length equals 17 residues. The V end was cut by 0 bases, the J end by 2 bases, with 17 bases between. Germline loops: CDR1 SGHRS, CDR2 YFSETQ.